A selection of T cell receptor beta chains follows, all from one sample in a study of cytomegalovirus exposure and HLA in healthy donors. The table came from immunoSEQ multiplex PCR; TCRdb's copy has only in-frame clones and leaves some out. The sample records some 150,000 clones, about 64% being singletons. Material for sequencing was PBMCs. Source of these receptors: a woman in her forties in good health and CMV-seronegative. Each CDR3 is given without its conserved first and last residue. The order of the fields is CDR3 length, J gene, V gene, D gene, CDR3 protein. The D gene is left open where the match is weak.

>9|TRBJ1-3|TRBV4-2|-
ASSLGNTIY
>13|TRBJ2-7|TRBV2|TRBD1
ASSELSSGQYEQY
>13|TRBJ1-5|TRBV4-3|TRBD1
ASSQLTGVDQPQH
>12|TRBJ1-1|TRBV7-2|-
ASSFLSRREEAF
>14|TRBJ2-3|TRBV5-1|TRBD1
ASSLGTGYSLDTQY
>15|TRBJ2-7|TRBV28|TRBD1
ASSLPLGGKRSYEQY
>10|TRBJ1-2|TRBV19|TRBD1
ASRQRDRVYT
>12|TRBJ1-3|TRBV27|-
ASSLAGPGNTIY
>12|TRBJ2-7|TRBV5-1|-
ASSQTDSSYEQY
>11|TRBJ2-7|TRBV19|-
ASSISDGGEQY
>16|TRBJ2-1|TRBV9|TRBD2
ASSVRTSGVLSYNEQF
>11|TRBJ2-7|TRBV7-2|-
ASSFDPGVEQY
>13|TRBJ1-1|TRBV9|-
ASSVGGPLNTEAF
>13|TRBJ1-4|TRBV7-9|-
ASSLNVQGNEKLF
>14|TRBJ1-1|TRBV5-1|-
ASSWGPGASNTEAF
>14|TRBJ2-5|TRBV5-6|-
ASSPNWGENQETQY
>13|TRBJ2-7|TRBV6-5|TRBD1
ASSYGQGDEDEQY
>11|TRBJ1-1|TRBV28|TRBD1
ASRQGADTEAF
>15|TRBJ2-7|TRBV5-6|TRBD2
ASSPPLTSGNSYEQY
>11|TRBJ1-2|TRBV11-1|-
ASSNSLAMGYT
>13|TRBJ2-1|TRBV7-2|-
ASSIAGNTYNEQF
>9|TRBJ1-1|TRBV30|-
AWTGDTEAF
>10|TRBJ1-5|TRBV28|TRBD1
ASYRGNQPQH
>11|TRBJ2-3|TRBV6-5|-
ASSRVARDTQY
>13|TRBJ1-4|TRBV27|-
ASSPRTHNDEKLF
>11|TRBJ1-1|TRBV10-3|-
AISEYLNTEAF
>12|TRBJ1-1|TRBV9|TRBD1
ASSVQGANTEAF
>17|TRBJ2-7|TRBV4-2|TRBD2
ASSREVIAGGLGTYEQY
>13|TRBJ1-1|TRBV5-6|-
ASSPERLRNTEAF